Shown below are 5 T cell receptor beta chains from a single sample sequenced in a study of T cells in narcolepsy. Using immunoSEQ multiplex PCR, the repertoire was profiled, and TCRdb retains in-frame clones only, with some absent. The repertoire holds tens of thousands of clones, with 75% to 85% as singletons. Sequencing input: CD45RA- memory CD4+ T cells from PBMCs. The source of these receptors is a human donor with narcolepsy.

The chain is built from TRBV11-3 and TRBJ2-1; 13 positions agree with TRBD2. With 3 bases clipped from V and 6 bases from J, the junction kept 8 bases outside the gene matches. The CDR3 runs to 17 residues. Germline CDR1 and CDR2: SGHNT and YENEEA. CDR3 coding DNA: TGTGCCAGCAGCTTTGATACCACTAGCGGGGGGGCCAATGAGCAGTTCTTC. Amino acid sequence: CASSFDTTSGGANEQFF.

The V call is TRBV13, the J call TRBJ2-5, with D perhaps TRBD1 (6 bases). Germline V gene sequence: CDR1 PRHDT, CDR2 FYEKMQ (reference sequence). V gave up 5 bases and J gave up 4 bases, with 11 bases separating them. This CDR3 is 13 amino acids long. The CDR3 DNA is TGTGCCAGCAGCCCCATAGGGGGAGAGACCCAGTACTTC. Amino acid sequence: CASSPIGGETQYF.

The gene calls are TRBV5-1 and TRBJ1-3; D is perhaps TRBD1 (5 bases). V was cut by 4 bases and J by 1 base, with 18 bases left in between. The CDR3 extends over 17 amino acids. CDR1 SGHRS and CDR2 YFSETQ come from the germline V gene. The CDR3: CASSLYQMGGSGNTIYF. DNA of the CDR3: TGCGCCAGCAGCCTATACCAGATGGGGGGATCTGGAAACACCATATATTTT.

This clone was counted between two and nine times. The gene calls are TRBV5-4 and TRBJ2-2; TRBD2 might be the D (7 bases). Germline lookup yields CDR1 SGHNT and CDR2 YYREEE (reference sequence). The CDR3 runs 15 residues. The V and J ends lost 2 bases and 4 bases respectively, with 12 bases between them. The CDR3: CASSFGGASTGELFF. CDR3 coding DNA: TGTGCCAGCAGCTTTGGGGGGGCGAGCACCGGGGAGCTGTTTTTT.

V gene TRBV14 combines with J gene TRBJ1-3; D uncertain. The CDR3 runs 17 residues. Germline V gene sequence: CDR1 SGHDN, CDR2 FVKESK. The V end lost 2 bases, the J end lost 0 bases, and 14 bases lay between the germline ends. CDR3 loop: CASSQSSTVISGNTIYF. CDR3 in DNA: TGTGCCAGCAGCCAAAGTAGTACAGTAATCTCTGGAAACACCATATATTTT.